The rows below give T cell receptor beta chains drawn from one sample of a study of blood T cells in healthy people across ages. TCRdb re-derived calls from the 5' RACE reads in MiXCR, one entry per CDR3 protein. The sample carries 800,000 or so distinct CDR3 sequences, roughly 25% recorded once. These data were also filed under a second study, of T cells of mothers and their children.

The sequenced material came from blood. These receptors were obtained from a boy aged 5 to 17 in good health. Both conserved end residues are part of each CDR3. The D gene is left open where the match is weak. For some rows the clone size is stated as once, few or many, or as a class when expanded; others skip it.

j_call clone_size v_call d_call cdr3_aa cdr3_nt
TRBJ2-3 few TRBV20-1 - CRTSTDTQYF TGCAGGACAAGCACAGATACGCAGTATTTT
TRBJ2-7 - TRBV9 TRBD1 CASSVGGDRTYEQYF TGTGCCAGCAGCGTAGGTGGGGACAGAACCTACGAGCAGTACTTC
TRBJ1-2 many TRBV7-2 - CASSLDTNYGYTF TGTGCCAGCAGCTTAGACACGAACTATGGCTACACCTTC
TRBJ1-3 few TRBV18 - CASSPAVTISGNTIYF TGTGCCAGCTCACCCGCTGTTACAATCTCTGGAAACACCATATATTTT
TRBJ2-4 - TRBV4-3 TRBD2 CASSQELTSWNIQYF TGCGCCAGCAGCCAAGAACTGACTAGCTGGAACATTCAGTACTTC
TRBJ2-1 few TRBV20-1 TRBD1 CSARKTGHEQFF TGCAGTGCTAGAAAGACAGGGCATGAGCAGTTCTTC
TRBJ2-5 few TRBV7-2 TRBD2 CASSPQAGAGETQYF TGTGCCAGCAGCCCCCAAGCGGGGGCCGGGGAGACCCAGTACTTC
TRBJ1-4 few TRBV12-3/TRBV12-4 TRBD1 CASRRQGVFEKLFF TGTGCCAGCAGACGACAGGGAGTTTTTGAAAAACTGTTTTTT
TRBJ1-3 - TRBV20-1 - CSAGTIGNTIYF TGCAGTGCCGGGACAATTGGAAACACCATATATTTT
TRBJ2-5 few TRBV7-2 - CASSSRGGGLGETQYF TGTGCCAGCAGCTCCAGAGGGGGGGGGCTGGGAGAGACCCAGTACTTC
TRBJ2-3 - TRBV13 - CASSLIPGAPNILDTQYF TGTGCCAGCAGCTTAATACCTGGAGCCCCCAATATCCTAGATACGCAGTATTTT
TRBJ2-7 - TRBV29-1 TRBD1 CSAFGDRDGFEQYF TGCAGCGCCTTCGGTGACAGGGACGGGTTCGAGCAGTACTTC
TRBJ1-2 few TRBV6-5 TRBD1 CASTHVGQGLGYTF TGTGCCAGCACCCACGTGGGACAGGGACTTGGCTACACCTTC
TRBJ2-5 few TRBV12-3/TRBV12-4 - CASSPRHETQYF TGTGCCAGCAGTCCACGACATGAGACCCAGTACTTC
TRBJ1-1 few TRBV12-3/TRBV12-4 - CASSFENTEAFF TGTGCCAGCAGTTTCGAGAACACTGAAGCTTTCTTT
TRBJ2-3 - TRBV5-5 - CASSPPGSGYVDTQYF TGTGCCAGCAGCCCCCCCGGGTCCGGGTATGTAGATACGCAGTATTTT
TRBJ2-1 few TRBV20-1 TRBD2 CSAQREGLNEQFF TGCAGTGCCCAGCGGGAGGGCCTCAATGAGCAGTTCTTC
TRBJ2-5 - TRBV19 - CASSIGREETQYF TGTGCCAGTAGTATTGGCCGGGAGGAGACCCAGTACTTC
TRBJ1-5 - TRBV21-1 - CASARGPNQPQHF TGTGCCAGCGCCAGGGGGCCCAATCAGCCCCAGCATTTT
TRBJ2-3 - TRBV7-7 TRBD1 CASSYSDRAGTDTQYF TGTGCTAGCAGCTACTCCGACAGGGCGGGCACAGATACGCAGTATTTT
TRBJ2-2 - TRBV20-1 - CSATTVNTGELFF TGCAGTGCTACCACAGTGAACACCGGGGAGCTGTTTTTT
TRBJ2-4 once TRBV4-1 TRBD2 CASSPQGREPLAKNIQYF TGCGCCAGCAGCCCCCAAGGGCGGGAGCCCTTGGCCAAAAACATTCAGTACTTC
TRBJ1-3 - TRBV29-1 - CSVEIASSGNTIYF TGCAGCGTTGAGATCGCTAGCTCTGGAAACACCATATATTTT
TRBJ2-3 few TRBV7-9 TRBD1 CASSPPGQGGSTDTQYF TGTGCCAGCAGCCCTCCAGGACAGGGGGGGAGCACAGATACGCAGTATTTT
TRBJ1-5 few TRBV19 - CASSTSEGRQPQHF TGTGCCAGTAGTACCTCAGAGGGCAGGCAGCCCCAGCATTTT
TRBJ2-1 few TRBV5-1 TRBD2 CASSLPVGLGGSYNEQFF TGCGCCAGCAGCTTGCCGGTCGGGTTGGGGGGGTCCTACAATGAGCAGTTCTTC
TRBJ2-7 - TRBV6-1 TRBD1 CASSDFGTGSYEQYF TGTGCCAGCAGCGATTTCGGGACAGGGAGCTACGAGCAGTACTTC